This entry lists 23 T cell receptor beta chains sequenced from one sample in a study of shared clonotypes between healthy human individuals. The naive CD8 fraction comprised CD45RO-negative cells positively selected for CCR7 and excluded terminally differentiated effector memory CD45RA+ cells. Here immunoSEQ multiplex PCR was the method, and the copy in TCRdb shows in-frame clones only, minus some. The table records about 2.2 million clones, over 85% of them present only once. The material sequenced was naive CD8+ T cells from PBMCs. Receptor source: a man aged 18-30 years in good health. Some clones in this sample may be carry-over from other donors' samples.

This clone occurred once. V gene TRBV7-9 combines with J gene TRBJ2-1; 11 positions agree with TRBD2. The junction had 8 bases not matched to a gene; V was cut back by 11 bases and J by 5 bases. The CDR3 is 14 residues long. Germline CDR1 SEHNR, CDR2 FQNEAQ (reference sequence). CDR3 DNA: TGTGCCTTGTTACCGGGACTAGCGGACAATGAGCAGTTCTTC. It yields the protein CALLPGLADNEQFF.

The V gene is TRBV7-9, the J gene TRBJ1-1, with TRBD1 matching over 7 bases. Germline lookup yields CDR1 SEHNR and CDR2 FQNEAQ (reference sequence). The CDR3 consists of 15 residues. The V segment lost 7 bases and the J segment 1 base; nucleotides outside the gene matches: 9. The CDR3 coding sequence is TGTGCCAGCACCGACAGGGATTCCTGGAACACTGAAGCTTTCTTT. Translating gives CASTDRDSWNTEAFF.

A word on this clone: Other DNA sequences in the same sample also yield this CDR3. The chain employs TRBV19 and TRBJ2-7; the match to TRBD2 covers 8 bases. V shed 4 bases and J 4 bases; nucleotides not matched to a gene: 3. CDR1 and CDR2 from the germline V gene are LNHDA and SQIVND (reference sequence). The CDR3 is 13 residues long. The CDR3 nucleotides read TGTGCCAGTAGTAGGGCGGGAGGTTACGAGCAGTACTTC. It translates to CASSRAGGYEQYF.

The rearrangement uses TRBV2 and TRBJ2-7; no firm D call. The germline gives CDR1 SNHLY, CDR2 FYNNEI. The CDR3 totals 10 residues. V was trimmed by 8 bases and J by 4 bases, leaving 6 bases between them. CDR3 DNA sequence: TGTGCCAGCGGCCCTTACGAGCAGTACTTC. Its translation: CASGPYEQYF. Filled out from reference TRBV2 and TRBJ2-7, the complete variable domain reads EPEVTQTPSHQVTQMGQEVILRCVPISNHLYFYWYRQILGQKVEFLVSFYNNEISEKSEIFDDQFSVERPDGSNFTLKIRSTKLEDSAMYFCASGPYEQYFGPGTRLTVT.

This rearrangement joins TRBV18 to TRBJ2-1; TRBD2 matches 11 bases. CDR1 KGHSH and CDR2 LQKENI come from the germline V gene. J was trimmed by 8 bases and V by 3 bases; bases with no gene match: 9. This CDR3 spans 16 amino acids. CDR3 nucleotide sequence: TGTGCCAGCTCACCTTTAGCGGGAGGGCCTTTATATGAGCAGTTCTTC. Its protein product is CASSPLAGGPLYEQFF.

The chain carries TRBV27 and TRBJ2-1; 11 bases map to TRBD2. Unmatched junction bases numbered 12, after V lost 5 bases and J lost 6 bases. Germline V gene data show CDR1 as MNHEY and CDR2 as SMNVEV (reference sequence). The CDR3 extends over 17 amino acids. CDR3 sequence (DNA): TGTGCCAGCAGTCTTCTAGCGGGAGGCCCTGGACCCAATGAGCAGTTCTTC. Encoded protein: CASSLLAGGPGPNEQFF.

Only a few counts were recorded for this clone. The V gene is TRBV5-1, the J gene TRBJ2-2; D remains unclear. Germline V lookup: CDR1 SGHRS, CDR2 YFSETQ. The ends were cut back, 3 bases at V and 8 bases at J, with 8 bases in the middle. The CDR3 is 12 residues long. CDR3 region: CASSSATGELFF. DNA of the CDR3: TGCGCCAGCAGCTCGGCTACAGGGGAGCTGTTTTTT.

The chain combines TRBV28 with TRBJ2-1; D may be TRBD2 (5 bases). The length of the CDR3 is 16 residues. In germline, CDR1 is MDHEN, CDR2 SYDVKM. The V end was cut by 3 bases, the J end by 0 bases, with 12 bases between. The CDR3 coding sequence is TGTGCCAGCAGTTTCCCCAGGAGGAGCTCCTACAATGAGCAGTTCTTC. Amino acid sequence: CASSFPRRSSYNEQFF. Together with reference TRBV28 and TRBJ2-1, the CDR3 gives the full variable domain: DVKVTQSSRYLVKRTGEKVFLECVQDMDHENMFWYRQDPGLGLRLIYFSYDVKMKEKGDIPEGYSVSREKKERFSLILESASTNQTSMYLCASSFPRRSSYNEQFFGPGTRLTVL.

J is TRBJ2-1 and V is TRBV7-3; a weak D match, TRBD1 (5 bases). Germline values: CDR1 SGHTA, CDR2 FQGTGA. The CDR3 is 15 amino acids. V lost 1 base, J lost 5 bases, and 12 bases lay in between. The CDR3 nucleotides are TGTGCCAGCAGCTTAATACGACAGAATAACAATGAGCAGTTCTTC. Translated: CASSLIRQNNNEQFF.

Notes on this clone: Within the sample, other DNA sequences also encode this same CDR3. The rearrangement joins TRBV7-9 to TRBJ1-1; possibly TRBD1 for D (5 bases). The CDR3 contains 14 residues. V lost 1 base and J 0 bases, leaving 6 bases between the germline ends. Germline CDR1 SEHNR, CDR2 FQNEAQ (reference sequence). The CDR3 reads CASSLGGVNTEAFF. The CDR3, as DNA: TGTGCCAGCAGCTTAGGAGGGGTGAACACTGAAGCTTTCTTT.

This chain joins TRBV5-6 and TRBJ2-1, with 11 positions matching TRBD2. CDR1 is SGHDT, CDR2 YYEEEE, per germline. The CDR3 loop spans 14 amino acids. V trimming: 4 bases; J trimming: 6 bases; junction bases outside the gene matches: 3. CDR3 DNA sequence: TGTGCCAGCAGCCCTAGCGGGAGGCTCAATGAGCAGTTCTTC. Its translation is CASSPSGRLNEQFF.

DNA for the CDR3: TGCGCCAGCAGTTCAGGGTTCTACGAGCAGTACTTC. Translation: CASSSGFYEQYF. J is TRBJ2-7 and V is TRBV10-1; a possible D gene is TRBD1 (5 bases). Germline loops: CDR1 WNHNN, CDR2 SYGVQD (reference sequence). The CDR3 totals 12 residues. Trimming took off 5 bases at V and 3 bases at J, with 8 bases between the two ends.

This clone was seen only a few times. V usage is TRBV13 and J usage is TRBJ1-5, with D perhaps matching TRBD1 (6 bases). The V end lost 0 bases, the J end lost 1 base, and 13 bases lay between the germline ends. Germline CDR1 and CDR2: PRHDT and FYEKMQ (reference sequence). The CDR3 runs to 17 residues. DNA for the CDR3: TGTGCCAGCAGCTTAGGAGGTCGGACAGACAGCAATCAGCCCCAGCATTTT. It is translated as CASSLGGRTDSNQPQHF. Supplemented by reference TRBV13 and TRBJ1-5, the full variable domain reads AAGVIQSPRHLIKEKRETATLKCYPIPRHDTVYWYQQGPGQDPQFLISFYEKMQSDKGSIPDRFSAQQFSDYHSELNMSSLELGDSALYFCASSLGGRTDSNQPQHFGDGTRLSIL.

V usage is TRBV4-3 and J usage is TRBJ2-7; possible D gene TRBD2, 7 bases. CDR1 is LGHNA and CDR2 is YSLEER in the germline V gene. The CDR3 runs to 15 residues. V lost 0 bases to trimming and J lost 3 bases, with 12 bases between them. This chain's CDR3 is CASSQEGGAYYEQYF. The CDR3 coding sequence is TGCGCCAGCAGCCAAGAGGGGGGGGCCTACTACGAGCAGTACTTC.

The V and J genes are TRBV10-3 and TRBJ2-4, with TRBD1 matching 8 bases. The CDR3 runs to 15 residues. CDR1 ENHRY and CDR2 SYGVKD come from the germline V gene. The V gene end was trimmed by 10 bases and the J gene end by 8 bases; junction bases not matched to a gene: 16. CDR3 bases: TGTGCCACGTCGGACAGGGCTGAGATCCAGGACATTCAGTACTTC. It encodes CATSDRAEIQDIQYF.

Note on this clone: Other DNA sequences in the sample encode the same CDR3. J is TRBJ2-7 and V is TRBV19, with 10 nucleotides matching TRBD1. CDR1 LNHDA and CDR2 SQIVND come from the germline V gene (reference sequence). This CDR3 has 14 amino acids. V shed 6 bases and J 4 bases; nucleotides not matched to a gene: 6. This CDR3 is CASSPRDRGYEQYF. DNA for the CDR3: TGTGCCAGTAGCCCACGGGACAGGGGTTACGAGCAGTACTTC.

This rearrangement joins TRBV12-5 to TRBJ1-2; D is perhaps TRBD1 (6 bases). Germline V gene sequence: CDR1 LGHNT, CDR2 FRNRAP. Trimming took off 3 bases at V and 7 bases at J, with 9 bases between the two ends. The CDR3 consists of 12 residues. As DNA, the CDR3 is TGTGCTAGTGGTTTTAGAGGGGGTGGCTACACCTTC. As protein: CASGFRGGGYTF. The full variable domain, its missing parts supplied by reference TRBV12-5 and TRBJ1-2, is DARVTQTPRHKVTEMGQEVTMRCQPILGHNTVFWYRQTMMQGLELLAYFRNRAPLDDSGMPKDRFSAEMPDATLATLKIQPSEPRDSAVYFCASGFRGGGYTFGSGTRLTVV.

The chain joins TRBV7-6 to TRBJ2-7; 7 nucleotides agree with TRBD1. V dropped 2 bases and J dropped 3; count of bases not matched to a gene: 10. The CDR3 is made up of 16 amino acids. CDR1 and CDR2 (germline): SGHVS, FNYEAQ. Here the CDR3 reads CASSLRLAGGIYEQYF. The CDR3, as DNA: TGTGCCAGCAGCTTACGACTGGCAGGGGGTATCTACGAGCAGTACTTC.

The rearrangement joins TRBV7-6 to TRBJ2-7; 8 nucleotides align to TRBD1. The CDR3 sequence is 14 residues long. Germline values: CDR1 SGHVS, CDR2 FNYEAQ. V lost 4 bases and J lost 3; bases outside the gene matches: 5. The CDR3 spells CASSSWDRSYEQYF. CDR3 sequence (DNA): TGTGCCAGCAGCTCCTGGGACAGGAGCTACGAGCAGTACTTC.

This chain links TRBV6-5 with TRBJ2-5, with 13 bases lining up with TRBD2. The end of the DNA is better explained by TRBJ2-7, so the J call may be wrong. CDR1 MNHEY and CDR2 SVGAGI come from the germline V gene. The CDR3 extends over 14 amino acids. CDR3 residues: CASNPGTSGNEQYF. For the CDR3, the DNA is TGTGCCAGCAACCCCGGGACTAGCGGGAACGAGCAGTACTTC.

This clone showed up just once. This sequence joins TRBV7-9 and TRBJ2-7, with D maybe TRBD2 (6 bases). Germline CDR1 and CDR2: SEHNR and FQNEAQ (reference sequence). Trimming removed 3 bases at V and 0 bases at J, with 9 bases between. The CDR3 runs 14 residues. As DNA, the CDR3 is TGTGCCAGCAGCTTCGGAGGGCTCTCCTACGAGCAGTACTTC. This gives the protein CASSFGGLSYEQYF.

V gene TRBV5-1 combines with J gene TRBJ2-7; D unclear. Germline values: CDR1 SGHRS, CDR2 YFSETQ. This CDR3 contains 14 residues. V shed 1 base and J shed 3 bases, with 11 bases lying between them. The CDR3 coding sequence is TGCGCCAGCAGCTTGAAATTGGGTGACTACGAGCAGTACTTC. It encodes CASSLKLGDYEQYF.

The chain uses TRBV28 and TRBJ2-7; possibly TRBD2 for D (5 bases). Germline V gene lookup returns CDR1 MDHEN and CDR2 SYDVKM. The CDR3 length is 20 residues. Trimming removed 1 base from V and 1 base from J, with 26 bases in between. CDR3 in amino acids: CASSLFSLDRGGSGSYEQYF. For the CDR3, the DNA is TGTGCCAGCAGTTTATTCAGCCTTGACCGTGGCGGGTCGGGTTCCTACGAGCAGTACTTC.